A selection of T cell receptor beta chains follows, all from one sample in a study of PD-L1 blockade in urothelial cancer. Sequencing was performed with immunoSEQ multiplex PCR; in TCRdb, only in-frame clones are kept and a portion is missing. The sample carries 100,000 to 150,000 clones, roughly 84% recorded once. Sequenced here: PBMCs, sampled around atezolizumab (anti-PD-L1) treatment. The receptors come from a man aged 50-59 years with urothelial cancer. CDR3s leave out the opening cysteine and the closing phenylalanine or tryptophan.

>TRBJ2-2|TRBV27
ASSLGTGGTGELF
>TRBJ2-6|TRBV6-4
ASSATSETGANVLT
>TRBJ2-1|TRBV11-3
ASSLSSASSYNEQF
>TRBJ2-5|TRBV5-1
ASSRWTGTSGQETQY
>TRBJ2-5|TRBV4-1
ASSQAGTSGQETQY
>TRBJ2-1|TRBV27
ASSLSSGRPYNEQF
>TRBJ1-5|TRBV10-1
ASSKQGSQPQH
>TRBJ2-3|TRBV4-2
ASSQGTSEDTQY
>TRBJ2-7|TRBV7-2
ASSQTSGSLYEQY
>TRBJ2-2|TRBV10-3
AISPGTPNTGELF
>TRBJ2-7|TRBV19
ATRSGRFNEQY